A single sample is the source of the 29 T cell receptor beta chains below, sequenced in a study of radiotherapy plus CTLA-4 blockade in lung cancer. Measured with immunoSEQ multiplex PCR; TCRdb has only the in-frame clones, and not every one. The sample has about 28,000 clones, 70% to 85% seen once; the top ten hold roughly 7.2%. The sample consisted of peripheral blood, taken from a patient treated with radiotherapy plus ipilimumab. The source of these receptors is a human donor with non-small cell lung cancer who had stable disease on radiotherapy plus ipilimumab.

This chain uses TRBV11-3 with TRBJ2-2, with 9 bases identical to TRBD2. V lost 5 bases and J lost 8; bases outside the gene matches: 12. The CDR3 consists of 16 residues. CDR1 is SGHNT and CDR2 is YENEEA in the germline V gene. The CDR3 nucleotides are TGTGCCAGCAGCCAAGCCGGGACTAGCTTTTCTGGGGAGCTGTTTTTT. Translation: CASSQAGTSFSGELFF.

V and J are TRBV25-1 and TRBJ2-7; 8 nucleotides match TRBD1. V lost 0 bases and J lost 7; bases outside the gene matches: 14. The CDR3 covers 17 residues. Germline CDR1 and CDR2: MGHDK and SYGVNS. In nucleotides, the CDR3 is TGTGCCAGCAGTGAATATCCGGATGGGACAGGAGCTACGGAGCAGTACTTC. This translates into CASSEYPDGTGATEQYF.

This clone was seen just once. J is TRBJ2-7 and V is TRBV27; D possibly corresponds to TRBD2 (6 bases). Germline assignment: CDR1 MNHEY and CDR2 SMNVEV (reference sequence). The CDR3 has 13 amino acids. V dropped 2 bases and J dropped 6 bases, with 11 bases sitting between them. CDR3 in amino acids: CASSLGQGGEQYV. DNA of the CDR3: TGTGCCAGCAGTTTAGGGCAGGGAGGCGAGCAGTACGTC.

CDR3 residues: CASSETVQETQYF. CDR3 DNA sequence: TGTGCCAGCAGTGAGACAGTTCAAGAGACCCAGTACTTC. V is TRBV28 and J is TRBJ2-5; possibly TRBD1 for D (5 bases). CDR1 MDHEN and CDR2 SYDVKM come from the germline V gene. The CDR3 runs 13 residues. V lost 5 bases, J lost 2 bases, and 9 bases lay in between.

This rearrangement joins TRBV11-2 to TRBJ2-1; TRBD1 agrees at 7 bases. The CDR3 contains 16 residues. Unmatched junction bases numbered 13, after V lost 5 bases and J lost 6 bases. Germline CDR1 SGHAT, CDR2 FQNNGV. Here the CDR3 DNA reads TGTGCCAGCAGCAACCGACAGGGTGCCGGGCGCAATGAGCAGTTCTTC. This sequence encodes CASSNRQGAGRNEQFF.

The rearrangement uses TRBV29-1 and TRBJ1-2; TRBD1 might be the D (5 bases). The germline gives CDR1 SQVTM, CDR2 ANQGSEA. V was clipped by 7 bases and J by 5 bases, with 14 bases between them. The CDR3 is 12 residues long. CDR3 in DNA: TGCAGCGCCCAACCCGGGGGGTATGGCTACACCTTC. Amino acid sequence: CSAQPGGYGYTF.

The gene calls are TRBV29-1 and TRBJ1-5, with TRBD1 matching over 7 bases. CDR3 size: 15 residues. Germline CDR1 and CDR2: SQVTM and ANQGSEA. J gave up 1 base and V 5 bases, and 8 bases lay outside the gene matches. Written as DNA, the CDR3 is TGCAGCGTTAAAACCTCAGGGGGAAGCAATCAGCCCCAGCATTTT. This sequence encodes CSVKTSGGSNQPQHF.

The chain combines TRBV10-1 with TRBJ2-3; the D gene is possibly TRBD1 (5 bases). V lost 6 bases, J lost 2 bases, and 15 bases lay in between. Germline V gene lookup returns CDR1 WNHNN and CDR2 SYGVQD (reference sequence). The CDR3 spans 15 residues. The CDR3 protein is CASSDSSSYTDTQYF. CDR3 in DNA: TGCGCCAGCAGCGACAGTTCCTCCTACACAGATACGCAGTATTTT.

This sequence joins TRBV7-2 and TRBJ1-1; D not certain. The CDR3 has 13 amino acids. Germline CDR1 SGHTA, CDR2 FQGNSA. V lost 7 bases and J lost 8, with 17 bases in between. The CDR3 here is CASTSRTEKEAFF. CDR3 bases: TGTGCCAGCACCTCTCGAACCGAAAAAGAAGCTTTCTTT.

The CDR3 coding sequence is TGTGCCAGTAGAACTCGGGACTCCGAATCCTACAATGAGCAGTTCTTC. It is translated as CASRTRDSESYNEQFF. The gene calls are TRBV19 and TRBJ2-1, with D possibly TRBD2 on 6 matching bases. With 6 bases removed from V and 1 base from J, the gap between germline ends came to 16 bases. CDR3 length equals 16 residues. The germline V gene has CDR1 LNHDA and CDR2 SQIVND (reference sequence).

This chain connects TRBV12-5 to TRBJ1-5; D remains ambiguous. Germline V gene sequence: CDR1 LGHNT, CDR2 FRNRAP. CDR3 length: 11 residues. Trimming shortened V by 5 bases and J by 4 bases, and 3 bases separated the two germline ends. For the CDR3, the DNA is TGTGCTAGTGGTCCGAATCAGCCCCAGCATTTT. Translation gives CASGPNQPQHF.

The V gene is TRBV19, the J gene TRBJ2-2; D is unclear. CDR1 LNHDA and CDR2 SQIVND come from the germline V gene (reference sequence). Trimming took off 5 bases at V and 1 base at J, with 5 bases between the two ends. This CDR3 has 13 residues. The chain's CDR3 is CASSRRNTGELFF. The CDR3 coding sequence is TGTGCCAGTAGTCGGAGGAACACCGGGGAGCTGTTTTTT.

J is TRBJ1-1 and V is TRBV6-6; 8 bases agree with TRBD1. The germline CDR1 and CDR2 sequences are MNHNY and SVGAGI (reference sequence). This CDR3 spans 14 amino acids. V dropped 6 bases and J dropped 5; count of bases not matched to a gene: 8. The CDR3 spells CASRGQGGRTEAFF. CDR3 coding DNA: TGTGCCAGCAGAGGACAGGGAGGTCGGACTGAAGCTTTCTTT.

V and J are TRBV7-2 and TRBJ1-2; 8 bases are shared with TRBD1. The CDR3 totals 16 residues. The germline V gene has CDR1 SGHTA and CDR2 FQGNSA. V was pared by 1 base and J by 4 bases, with 8 bases of the junction left unmatched. The CDR3 here is CASSLDYRGSSYGYTF. In DNA, the CDR3 is TGTGCCAGCAGCTTAGACTACAGGGGGTCCTCCTATGGCTACACCTTC. The whole variable domain, filled in from reference TRBV7-2 and TRBJ1-2, reads GAGVSQSPSNKVTEKGKDVELRCDPISGHTALYWYRQSLGQGLEFLIYFQGNSAPDKSGLPSDRFSAERTGGSVSTLTIQRTQQEDSAVYLCASSLDYRGSSYGYTFGSGTRLTVV.

In DNA form, the CDR3 reads TGTGCCAGCAGCTTGTATCGGGCCTACGAGCAGTACTTC. It translates to CASSLYRAYEQYF. This sequence joins TRBV5-6 and TRBJ2-7; no clear D gene. Between the trimmed V and J ends, which lost 1 base and 2 bases, there was a span of 7 bases. The CDR3 runs 13 residues. CDR1 and CDR2 (germline): SGHDT, YYEEEE.

The V gene is TRBV9, the J gene TRBJ2-2, with 7 bases matching TRBD2. The germline gives CDR1 SGDLS, CDR2 YYNGEE. Germline trimming cut 0 bases from V and 1 base from J; bases unmatched to any gene: 6. The CDR3 loop spans 17 amino acids. DNA of the CDR3: TGTGCCAGCAGCGTAGCCCGTCGGGAGGTGAACACCGGGGAGCTGTTTTTT. It codes for CASSVARREVNTGELFF.

V is TRBV5-4 and J is TRBJ1-1, with D possibly being TRBD1 (5 bases). Trimming took off 5 bases at V and 1 base at J, with 9 bases between the two ends. The CDR3 consists of 13 residues. CDR1 is SGHNT, CDR2 YYREEE, per germline (reference sequence). The CDR3 bases are TGTGCCAGCAGGAACAGGAGGAACACTGAAGCTTTCTTT. This gives the protein CASRNRRNTEAFF.

The chain is built from TRBV30 and TRBJ1-2; 7 bases fit TRBD1. With V trimmed by 5 bases and J by 6 bases, 6 bases remained unmatched. CDR1 is GTSNPN, CDR2 SVGIG, per germline (reference sequence). The CDR3 extends over 12 amino acids. The CDR3 sequence is CAWSDRENGYTF. For the CDR3, the DNA is TGTGCCTGGTCTGACAGGGAGAATGGCTACACCTTC. Based on the CDR3 plus reference TRBV30 and TRBJ1-2, the full variable domain is SQTIHQWPATLVQPVGSPLSLECTVEGTSNPNLYWYRQAAGRGLQLLFYSVGIGQISSEVPQNLSASRPQDRQFILSSKKLLLSDSGFYLCAWSDRENGYTFGSGTRLTVV.

This rearrangement joins TRBV27 to TRBJ2-1; 7 bases match TRBD2. V dropped 3 bases and J dropped 4; count of bases not matched to a gene: 12. The CDR3 extends over 17 amino acids. Germline values: CDR1 MNHEY, CDR2 SMNVEV (reference sequence). The CDR3 reads CASSFGGVGPLYNEQFF. CDR3 nucleotides: TGTGCCAGCAGTTTTGGGGGGGTGGGGCCCCTTTACAATGAGCAGTTCTTC.

The J gene is TRBJ1-5, the V gene TRBV6-6; 7 positions match TRBD1. Germline V gene sequence: CDR1 MNHNY, CDR2 SVGAGI (reference sequence). Germline trimming cut 4 bases from V and 5 bases from J; bases unmatched to any gene: 8. The CDR3 is made up of 15 amino acids. CDR3: CASSSPTGTDQPQHF. The CDR3 coding sequence is TGTGCCAGCAGTTCTCCGACCGGGACAGATCAGCCCCAGCATTTT.

The chain joins TRBV6-4 to TRBJ1-1; D is uncertain. V shed 6 bases and J shed 4 bases, with 15 bases lying between them. CDR1 is MRHNA and CDR2 is SNTAGT in the germline V gene. The CDR3 contains 14 residues. CDR3 residues: CASRATGGITEAFF. In DNA form, the CDR3 reads TGTGCCAGCAGGGCGACGGGAGGCATCACTGAAGCTTTCTTT.

The V gene is TRBV6-5, the J gene TRBJ2-7, with a weak D call TRBD2 (6 bases). Deletions cut 6 bases from V and 3 bases from J, with 9 bases between. Germline CDR1 and CDR2: MNHEY and SVGAGI. The CDR3 totals 12 residues. CDR3 DNA sequence: TGTGCCAGCAGCGTCGGGGGCTACGAGCAGTACTTC. Translating gives CASSVGGYEQYF.

This clone appeared a single time. V usage is TRBV9 and J usage is TRBJ2-4, with D possibly being TRBD2 (5 bases). The V end lost 3 bases, the J end lost 8 bases, and 12 bases lay between the germline ends. Germline V gene lookup returns CDR1 SGDLS and CDR2 YYNGEE. The CDR3 is 13 amino acids. The CDR3 DNA reads TGTGCCAGCAGCGGGCCTCGGGGAGACATTCAGTACTTC. It is translated as CASSGPRGDIQYF.

This clone was counted between two and nine times. The chain is built from TRBV6-4 and TRBJ1-2; perhaps TRBD1 as D (5 bases). The CDR3 loop spans 11 amino acids. Trimming shortened V by 8 bases and J by 6 bases, and 10 bases separated the two germline ends. Germline CDR1 MRHNA, CDR2 SNTAGT. The CDR3 loop is CASGGSHGYTF. The CDR3 DNA reads as TGTGCCAGCGGGGGGTCTCATGGCTACACCTTC.

This clone was found a few times. The chain links TRBV4-1 to TRBJ1-1, with D possibly being TRBD1 (5 bases). The CDR3 spans 15 residues. V was shortened by 1 base and J by 8 bases, with 17 bases between the two germline ends. Germline V gene data show CDR1 as MGHRA and CDR2 as YSYEKL. CDR3 residues: CASSQVGLSLSEAFF. CDR3 DNA: TGCGCCAGCAGCCAAGTGGGACTCTCCTTATCGGAAGCTTTCTTT.

This chain connects TRBV12-5 to TRBJ1-2; weak D call: TRBD1 (5 bases). The CDR3 loop spans 14 amino acids. V dropped 3 bases and J dropped 5 bases, with 13 bases sitting between them. Germline CDR1 reads LGHNT; CDR2 reads FRNRAP. CDR3 in DNA: TGTGCTAGTGGTTTACTGGGGGGGGAGTATGGCTACACCTTC. Its translation is CASGLLGGEYGYTF.

The chain links TRBV18 to TRBJ1-5; D possibly corresponds to TRBD1 (6 bases). Germline-derived CDR1 and CDR2 are KGHSH and LQKENI. CDR3 length: 15 amino acids. With 2 bases removed from V and 7 bases from J, the gap between germline ends came to 15 bases. The CDR3 loop reads CASSPESGGFQPQHF. CDR3 coding DNA: TGTGCCAGCTCACCAGAGTCCGGGGGCTTCCAGCCCCAGCATTTT. Using reference TRBV18 and TRBJ1-5 for the parts outside the CDR3, the full variable domain is NAGVMQNPRHLVRRRGQEARLRCSPMKGHSHVYWYRQLPEEGLKFMVYLQKENIIDESGMPKERFSAEFPKEGPSILRIQQVVRGDSAAYFCASSPESGGFQPQHFGDGTRLSIL.

The rearrangement uses TRBV11-2 and TRBJ1-4; 7 nucleotides match TRBD1. The germline V gene has CDR1 SGHAT and CDR2 FQNNGV. This CDR3 spans 13 amino acids. The trim removed 5 bases at V and 8 bases at J, leaving 5 bases unmatched. DNA of the CDR3: TGTGCCAGCAGCCTTACGGACAGGGAAAAACTGTTTTTT. This codes for CASSLTDREKLFF.

The V call is TRBV5-1, the J call TRBJ2-5; D gene unclear. The CDR3 totals 15 residues. V was pared by 0 bases and J by 4 bases, with 13 bases between. CDR1 and CDR2 (germline): SGHRS, YFSETQ. CDR3 bases: TGCGCCAGCAGCTTGGGGGGAATTGGGCGAGAGACCCAGTACTTC. Translated, it gives CASSLGGIGRETQYF.